This T cell receptor beta chain was captured by sequencing in a study of technical replicates of blood from four donors. Clones were sequenced by immunoSEQ multiplex PCR, and TCRdb holds only the in-frame ones, with some missing. This table holds nearly 80,000 clones, roughly 93% found once. CDR3 size: 14 residues. Trimming at V came to 10 bases and at J to 3 bases, leaving 9 bases not matched to a gene. Germline V gene lookup returns CDR1 MDHEN and CDR2 SYDVKM. The receptor was derived from a human donor in good health. The rearrangement links TRBV28 to TRBJ2-7; 10 positions match TRBD1. Source material: T cells isolated from PBMCs. The CDR3 coding sequence is TGTGCCACCCGACCGGGACAGGGGATCTACGAGCAGTACTTC. Translating it yields CATRPGQGIYEQYF.